This entry is about one T cell receptor (beta chain). Its antigen remains unknown. Germline-derived CDR1 and CDR2 are LNHDA and SQIVND (reference sequence). The CDR3 extends over 13 amino acids. V was trimmed by 5 bases and J by 4 bases, leaving 11 bases between them. This record belongs to a study of T cell responses to AZD1222 COVID-19 vaccine. Study context: Pooled samples include second doses given at about 4 or 12 weeks. Overall study findings and caveats: A reported finding is that nearly half of spike-specific TCRs target unmutated variant regions. Two AZD1222 doses significantly raised spike-specific TCR breadth and depth over controls. Baseline antibody screening turned up just a handful of seropositive AZD1222 recipients.

Some clones are missing from TCRdb's copy, which holds only in-frame ones; the method was immunoSEQ multiplex PCR. The sample has approximately 120,000 clones, roughly nine tenths seen once. This TCR was recovered from an adult in good health. The chain employs TRBV19 and TRBJ1-2, with no clear D. Specimen: peripheral blood, collected on day 0 of AZD1222 vaccination. The CDR3 sequence is CASSLTGFYGYTF. The CDR3 nucleotides are TGTGCCAGTAGTCTGACGGGGTTCTATGGCTACACCTTC.